Detailed here is one TCR beta chain. Study processing details: The assay estimated nucleated cells by amplifying reference gene primers. The method was immunoSEQ multiplex PCR; TCRdb's version includes in-frame clones alone and lacks a portion of them. That table gives V, J and clone size, and the DNA gave D and trimming. The sample consists of about 220,000 clones, about 85% of them appearing once. The data stem from a study of blood T cell repertoires in COVID-19. Whole-study context: The analysed material was cDNA or gDNA that came from T cells, B-cell-depleted T cells, or PBMCs.

V was clipped by 0 bases and J by 2 bases; unmatched bases: 3. Germline CDR1 is LNHNV and CDR2 is YYDKDF (reference sequence). The CDR3 sequence is 16 residues long. The chain uses TRBV15 and TRBJ2-1; 8 bases line up with TRBD2. The sample taken for sequencing was peripheral blood. The clonotype comes from a woman aged 55-70 years who had recovered from COVID-19. In DNA form, the CDR3 reads TGTGCCACCAGCAGAGATAGAGCGGGGGCCTACAATGAGCAGTTCTTC. Protein sequence: CATSRDRAGAYNEQFF.